This entry describes one T cell receptor beta chain. The junction and the germline gene differ at one end; a read error may be behind it. These data come from a study of cytomegalovirus exposure and HLA in healthy donors. PCR involved 60 Vbeta and 13 Jbeta primers. Generated by immunoSEQ multiplex PCR, the TCRdb table keeps only in-frame clones and is missing some. The sample shows roughly 120,000 clones, and roughly 4% sits with its ten largest clones. This TCR was sampled from a man between 18 and 35 years old in good health and CMV-seronegative. The sample was PBMCs.

CDR3 loop: CASRLLAGVVYEQFF. The CDR3 DNA reads TGTGCTAGCAGGCTACTAGCGGGAGTAGTCTATGAGCAGTTCTTC. The rearrangement joins TRBV7-7 to TRBJ2-1, with 11 bases identical to TRBD2. Per the germline V gene, CDR1 is SSHAT and CDR2 is FNYEAQ (reference sequence). This CDR3 spans 15 amino acids.